These 29 T cell receptor beta chains were all obtained from the same sample, sequenced in a study of blood T cell repertoires in COVID-19. Some clones are missing from TCRdb's copy, which holds only in-frame ones; the method was immunoSEQ multiplex PCR. The data show fewer than 200,000 clones, with approximately 84% seen just once and 8.3% held by the top ten. Sequenced input: peripheral blood. These receptors were taken from a woman aged 55 to 70 with COVID-19, enrolled during active disease.

This clone was counted a single time. The chain employs TRBV11-2 and TRBJ1-1; D gene unclear. V was pared by 2 bases and J by 9 bases, with 13 bases between. From germline, CDR1 is SGHAT and CDR2 FQNNGV. The CDR3 loop spans 13 amino acids. The CDR3: CASSLLSVYKAFF. CDR3 in DNA: TGTGCCAGCAGCTTATTATCCGTATATAAAGCTTTCTTT.

This clone came up once. The V gene is TRBV7-2, the J gene TRBJ1-6; D unresolved. Looked up from germline, CDR1 is SGHTA and CDR2 is FQGNSA. Trimming stripped 5 bases from V and 10 bases from J, with 12 bases between. CDR3 size: 13 residues. CDR3 DNA sequence: TGTGCCAGCAGCCCAATCCCAGGATCACCCCTCCACTTT. The encoded protein is CASSPIPGSPLHF. The full variable domain, its missing parts supplied by reference TRBV7-2 and TRBJ1-6, is GAGVSQSPSNKVTEKGKDVELRCDPISGHTALYWYRQSLGQGLEFLIYFQGNSAPDKSGLPSDRFSAERTGGSVSTLTIQRTQQEDSAVYLCASSPIPGSPLHFGNGTRLTVT.

J is TRBJ2-5 and V is TRBV24-1; TRBD1 is a possible D gene (6 bases). The CDR3 is 13 amino acids. Germline V gives CDR1 KGHDR, CDR2 SFDVKD. With 5 bases removed from V and 4 bases from J, the gap between germline ends came to 10 bases. CDR3 in amino acids: CATSGAGVETQYF. In DNA form, the CDR3 reads TGTGCCACCAGTGGGGCAGGGGTAGAGACCCAGTACTTC.

This clone was seen just once. This chain uses TRBV3-1 (or the pseudogene TRBV3-2) with TRBJ1-2; TRBD1 might be the D (5 bases). Germline CDR1 reads LGHDT; CDR2 reads YNNKEL (reference sequence). This CDR3 is built from 15 residues. Trimming left V 6 bases short and J 2 bases short, with 16 bases between. The CDR3 spells CASSFQGVANYGYTF. In nucleotides, the CDR3 is TGTGCCAGCAGTTTCCAGGGTGTCGCAAACTATGGCTACACCTTC.

V is TRBV15 and J is TRBJ2-2; TRBD1 aligns across 7 bases. This CDR3 comprises 15 residues. The J segment lost 4 bases and the V segment lost 5 bases, leaving 7 bases of the junction unmatched. CDR1 is LNHNV, CDR2 YYDKDF, per germline (reference sequence). Here the CDR3 reads CATSGNRGATGELFF. The CDR3 DNA is TGTGCCACCAGCGGAAACAGGGGTGCCACCGGGGAGCTGTTTTTT.

The rearrangement joins TRBV7-9 to TRBJ1-2, with D unclear. Per germline, CDR1 SEHNR and CDR2 FQNEAQ (reference sequence). V dropped 6 bases and J dropped 4 bases, with 15 bases sitting between them. CDR3 length: 14 residues. The CDR3 region is CASRVAGSTYGYTF. The CDR3 coding sequence is TGTGCCAGCAGAGTTGCCGGGAGTACCTATGGCTACACCTTC.

The chain's CDR3 is CASSLFKGQEQFF. The DNA of the CDR3 is TGTGCCAGCAGTTTATTTAAGGGACAGGAGCAGTTCTTC. The V call is TRBV12-3 or TRBV12-4, the J call TRBJ2-1; 7 bases line up with TRBD1. Trimming at V came to 2 bases and at J to 10 bases, leaving 5 bases not matched to a gene. The CDR3 runs to 13 residues.

The chain employs TRBV5-1 and TRBJ1-1, with 7 bases fitting TRBD1. The CDR3 covers 14 residues. CDR1 and CDR2 (germline): SGHRS, YFSETQ. The V gene end was trimmed by 3 bases and the J gene end by 5 bases; junction bases not matched to a gene: 7. The CDR3 DNA follows: TGCGCCAGCAGCTATAACAGGGGTGGGACTGAAGCTTTCTTT. Translating gives CASSYNRGGTEAFF.

J is TRBJ1-1 and V is TRBV19; D is unclear. This CDR3 region has 14 residues. The germline V and J ends were trimmed by 6 bases and 2 bases, with 13 bases remaining between them. CDR1 and CDR2 from the germline V gene are LNHDA and SQIVND (reference sequence). DNA of the CDR3: TGTGCCAGTAGAACCGGGGATAGAAACACTGAAGCTTTCTTT. The encoded protein is CASRTGDRNTEAFF.

CDR3 loop: CSVRTGGDGYTF. CDR3 nucleotide sequence: TGCAGCGTTCGGACAGGGGGAGATGGCTACACCTTC. This chain links TRBV29-1 with TRBJ1-2; 10 bases are a match to TRBD1. The CDR3 is 12 amino acids. CDR1 is SQVTM and CDR2 is ANQGSEA in the germline V gene. J was trimmed by 6 bases and V by 5 bases; bases with no gene match: 3.

This sequence joins TRBV5-1 and TRBJ1-3; D is perhaps TRBD1 (5 bases). CDR3 length: 16 residues. Germline V gives CDR1 SGHRS, CDR2 YFSETQ. V shed 0 bases and J shed 2 bases, with 12 bases lying between them. CDR3 loop: CASSLEGGATGNTIYF. CDR3 coding DNA: TGCGCCAGCAGCTTGGAGGGTGGGGCAACTGGAAACACCATATATTTT.

The chain joins TRBV2 to TRBJ2-1; 13 nucleotides line up with TRBD2. The germline V gene has CDR1 SNHLY and CDR2 FYNNEI. V shed 6 bases and J 7 bases; nucleotides not matched to a gene: 12. The CDR3 spans 17 residues. The CDR3 DNA follows: TGTGCCAGCAGGAGGTCGCGACTAGCGGGGGGTTTTAATGAGCAGTTCTTC. Protein product: CASRRSRLAGGFNEQFF. The whole variable domain, filled in from reference TRBV2 and TRBJ2-1, reads EPEVTQTPSHQVTQMGQEVILRCVPISNHLYFYWYRQILGQKVEFLVSFYNNEISEKSEIFDDQFSVERPDGSNFTLKIRSTKLEDSAMYFCASRRSRLAGGFNEQFFGPGTRLTVL.

V and J are TRBV20-1 and TRBJ2-5, with D perhaps matching TRBD1 (5 bases). This CDR3 is built from 11 residues. Germline assignment: CDR1 DFQATT and CDR2 SNEGSKA (reference sequence). V dropped 7 bases and J dropped 5 bases, with 11 bases sitting between them. This CDR3 is CSGGRDETQYF. DNA for the CDR3: TGCAGTGGGGGCAGGGATGAGACCCAGTACTTC.

This clone was seen more than once but under ten times. This chain's CDR3 is CSVLRQNTEAFF. The CDR3 nucleotides are TGCAGCGTCCTACGACAGAACACTGAAGCTTTCTTT. The chain combines TRBV29-1 with TRBJ1-1, with unresolved D. The germline V gene encodes CDR1 SQVTM and CDR2 ANQGSEA. The CDR3 is 12 residues long. Between the trimmed V and J ends, which lost 6 bases and 1 base, there was a span of 9 bases. Full variable domain (remainder filled in from reference TRBV29-1 and TRBJ1-1): SAVISQKPSRDICQRGTSLTIQCQVDSQVTMMFWYRQQPGQSLTLIATANQGSEATYESGFVIDKFPISRPNLTFSTLTVSNMSPEDSSIYLCSVLRQNTEAFFGQGTRLTVV.

V gene TRBV10-3 combines with J gene TRBJ1-2; a weak D match, TRBD1 (6 bases). Germline CDR1 is ENHRY and CDR2 is SYGVKD. The length of the CDR3 is 14 residues. V lost 6 bases and J 7 bases, leaving 18 bases between the germline ends. Here the CDR3 reads CAISPRQELAGYTF. The CDR3 DNA sequence: TGTGCCATCAGCCCCCGACAGGAATTGGCTGGCTACACCTTC.

Regarding this clone: This sample also contains other DNA sequences that code for the same CDR3. This chain connects TRBV20-1 to TRBJ1-1; D gene unclear. The germline V and J ends were trimmed by 5 bases and 3 bases, with 7 bases remaining between them. Germline loops: CDR1 DFQATT, CDR2 SNEGSKA (reference sequence). This CDR3 is built from 11 residues. CDR3 DNA: TGCAGTGCTGGGAGGGACACTGAAGCTTTCTTT. It translates to CSAGRDTEAFF.

V is TRBV5-6 and J is TRBJ2-2; the D gene is possibly TRBD2 (6 bases). The V end lost 6 bases, the J end lost 4 bases, and 13 bases lay between the germline ends. The germline V gene has CDR1 SGHDT and CDR2 YYEEEE. The CDR3 is made up of 14 amino acids. In DNA, the CDR3 is TGTGCCAGCACCGTCTTGGGGGGCACCGGGGAGCTGTTTTTT. It encodes CASTVLGGTGELFF.

This clone has a handful of counts. V is TRBV19 and J is TRBJ1-1; possibly TRBD1 for D (6 bases). V was trimmed by 3 bases and J by 5 bases, leaving 16 bases between them. CDR1 is LNHDA, CDR2 SQIVND, per germline (reference sequence). The CDR3 totals 15 residues. The CDR3 region is CASSMAGARGTEAFF. The CDR3 coding sequence is TGTGCCAGTAGTATGGCAGGGGCACGAGGAACTGAAGCTTTCTTT.

Here the CDR3 DNA reads TGTGCCAGCGCGCAGGTTGCAACTAATGAAAAACTGTTTTTT. It specifies CASAQVATNEKLFF. J is TRBJ1-4 and V is TRBV27, with D unresolved. The germline gives CDR1 MNHEY, CDR2 SMNVEV (reference sequence). The CDR3 covers 14 residues. Trimming took 8 bases from V and 0 from J, leaving 10 bases between them.

The chain links TRBV27 to TRBJ1-1, with D tentatively TRBD1 (5 bases). CDR3 size: 14 residues. Germline CDR1 is MNHEY and CDR2 is SMNVEV (reference sequence). V was cut by 5 bases and J by 6 bases, with 16 bases left in between. The CDR3 bases are TGTGCCAGCAGTCTACAGGTTCGGGGGGCTGAAGCTTTCTTT. This gives the protein CASSLQVRGAEAFF.

The CDR3 reads CASSVATGGETEAFF. In DNA, the CDR3 is TGTGCCAGCAGCGTAGCTACGGGGGGGGAAACTGAAGCTTTCTTT. This chain connects TRBV9 to TRBJ1-1; tentatively, D is TRBD1 (5 bases). Germline V lookup: CDR1 SGDLS, CDR2 YYNGEE. V gave up 0 bases and J gave up 5 bases, with 14 bases separating them. This CDR3 spans 15 amino acids.

The chain employs TRBV6-1 and TRBJ1-5, with TRBD1 matching 8 bases. V was pared by 2 bases and J by 2 bases, with 5 bases of the junction left unmatched. The CDR3 spans 16 residues. The germline CDR1 and CDR2 sequences are MNHNS and SASEGT. CDR3 coding DNA: TGTGCCAGCAGTGAACGGACAGGGATGGGCAATCAGCCCCAGCATTTT. Amino acids: CASSERTGMGNQPQHF.

CDR3 nucleotide sequence: TGTGCCAGCACCAAGGACAGGGACAATGGCTACACCTTC. This codes for CASTKDRDNGYTF. The genes are TRBV2 and TRBJ1-2; 8 bases match TRBD1. The CDR3 has 13 residues. With 7 bases clipped from V and 6 bases from J, the junction kept 7 bases outside the gene matches. From germline, CDR1 is SNHLY and CDR2 FYNNEI.

As DNA, the CDR3 is TGTGCCAGCAGCTTAGACAGGGTTAAGACTGAAGCTTTCTTT. Protein sequence: CASSLDRVKTEAFF. This sequence joins TRBV7-3 and TRBJ1-1; 7 nucleotides align to TRBD1. This CDR3 spans 14 amino acids. After removal of 2 bases from V and 5 bases from J, the junction contained 5 bases not matched to a gene. Germline CDR1 is SGHTA and CDR2 is FQGTGA.

This chain uses TRBV7-3 with TRBJ2-1, with TRBD2 matching 9 bases. Germline lookup yields CDR1 SGHTA and CDR2 FQGTGA. This CDR3 is built from 15 residues. V lost 2 bases, J lost 4 bases, and 3 bases stayed unmatched. The CDR3 protein is CASSLVAGVYNEQFF. CDR3 DNA: TGTGCCAGCAGCTTAGTAGCGGGAGTTTACAATGAGCAGTTCTTC.

The V call is TRBV6-1, the J call TRBJ1-5; perhaps TRBD1 as D (5 bases). The CDR3 covers 15 residues. V was trimmed by 2 bases and J by 3 bases, leaving 11 bases between them. Per germline, CDR1 MNHNS and CDR2 SASEGT. The CDR3 reads CASSESTDTNQPQHF. As DNA, the CDR3 is TGTGCCAGCAGTGAATCTACGGACACCAATCAGCCCCAGCATTTT.

This clone was seen a single time. The rearrangement uses TRBV19 and TRBJ1-2, with TRBD1 identical over 8 bases. Germline trimming cut 9 bases from V and 4 bases from J; bases unmatched to any gene: 4. The CDR3 consists of 12 residues. Germline loops: CDR1 LNHDA, CDR2 SQIVND (reference sequence). CDR3 sequence (DNA): TGTGCCAGGGACAGGGCCCCCTATGGCTACACCTTC. This translates into CARDRAPYGYTF.

The V gene is TRBV7-3, the J gene TRBJ1-1; 9 nucleotides agree with TRBD1. CDR3 size: 13 residues. Germline trimming cut 8 bases from V and 3 bases from J; bases unmatched to any gene: 4. Germline CDR1 and CDR2: SGHTA and FQGTGA. CDR3 in amino acids: CASGNRGHTEAFF. Written as DNA, the CDR3 is TGTGCCAGCGGAAACAGGGGGCACACTGAAGCTTTCTTT.

This chain joins TRBV24-1 and TRBJ1-3; 7 bases agree with TRBD1. V shed 6 bases, J shed 1 base, and the junction held 2 bases outside the gene matches. The CDR3 sequence is 14 residues long. Per the germline V gene, CDR1 is KGHDR and CDR2 is SFDVKD. The CDR3 sequence: CATSTGASGNTIYF. Here the CDR3 DNA reads TGTGCCACCAGTACAGGGGCTTCTGGAAACACCATATATTTT.